The next 3 T cell receptor beta chains were all read from a single sample in a study of siplizumab effects on memory and regulatory T cells. The assay was immunoSEQ multiplex PCR, and TCRdb's table has in-frame clones only and misses some. The profile shows under 150,000 clones, about 95% of them singletons. Sequenced: non-Treg CD4+ T cells sorted from blood. These TCRs come from a human donor in good health.

V usage is TRBV2 and J usage is TRBJ2-3, with 11 bases that match TRBD2. With 6 bases clipped from V and 6 bases from J, the junction kept 5 bases outside the gene matches. The CDR3 is 14 residues long. Per the germline V gene, CDR1 is SNHLY and CDR2 is FYNNEI. The CDR3 is CASSTSGGSDTQYF. CDR3 DNA sequence: TGTGCCAGCAGCACTAGCGGGGGTTCGGATACGCAGTATTTT.

J is TRBJ2-7 and V is TRBV19, with D uncertain. V gave up 6 bases and J gave up 2 bases, with 14 bases separating them. CDR1 LNHDA and CDR2 SQIVND come from the germline V gene (reference sequence). This CDR3 comprises 14 residues. CDR3 nucleotide sequence: TGTGCCAGTAGCCCAACAGACCCAACCTACGAGCAGTACTTC. Its translation: CASSPTDPTYEQYF.

V is TRBV7-2 and J is TRBJ2-7; 8 nucleotides match TRBD1. After removal of 5 bases from V and 6 bases from J, the junction contained 9 bases not matched to a gene. Per the germline V gene, CDR1 is SGHTA and CDR2 is FQGNSA. The CDR3 totals 14 residues. CDR3 sequence reads: CASSRSGQGREQYF. The CDR3 nucleotides are TGTGCCAGCAGCCGCTCTGGACAGGGCCGCGAGCAGTACTTC.